This T cell receptor (beta chain) is from a study of Tregs in tolerant kidney transplant recipients. Assay used: immunoSEQ multiplex PCR; TCRdb lists only in-frame clones, some missing. The table has around 61,000 clones, 87% seen once. The CDR3 has 15 residues. V was clipped by 3 bases and J by 1 base; unmatched bases: 4. Germline V CDR1 and CDR2: SGHRS, YFSETQ. The nonmyeloablative bone marrow transplants came from related graft donors, with transient mixed chimerism. The chain employs TRBV5-1 and TRBJ2-7, with 10 bases lining up with TRBD2. Sample: CD4+ T cells from blood (PBMCs), taken 6 months after the transplant. The sequence was collected from a human patient who received a combined kidney and bone marrow transplant. Some T cells may be graft donor cells. The CDR3 loop reads CASSSLLAGSYEQYF. The DNA for the CDR3 is TGCGCCAGCAGCTCTTTACTAGCGGGGTCCTACGAGCAGTACTTC.